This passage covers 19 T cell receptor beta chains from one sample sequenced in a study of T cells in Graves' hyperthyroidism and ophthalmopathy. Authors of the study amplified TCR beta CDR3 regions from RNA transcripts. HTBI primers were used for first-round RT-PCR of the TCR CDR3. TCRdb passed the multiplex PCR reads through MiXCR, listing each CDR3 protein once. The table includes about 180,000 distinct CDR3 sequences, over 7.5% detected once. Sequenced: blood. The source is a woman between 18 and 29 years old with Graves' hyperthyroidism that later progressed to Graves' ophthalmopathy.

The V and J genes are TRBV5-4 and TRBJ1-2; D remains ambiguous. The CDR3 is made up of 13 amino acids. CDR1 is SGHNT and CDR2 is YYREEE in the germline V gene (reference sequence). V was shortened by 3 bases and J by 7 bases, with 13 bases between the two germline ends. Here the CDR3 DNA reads TGTGCCAGCAGCTACACCGAATTAAGTGGCTACACCTTC. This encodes CASSYTELSGYTF.

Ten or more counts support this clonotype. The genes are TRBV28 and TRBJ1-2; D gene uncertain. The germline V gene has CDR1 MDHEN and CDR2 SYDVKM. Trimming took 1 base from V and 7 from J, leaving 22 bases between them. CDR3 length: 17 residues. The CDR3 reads CASSLLSGSSYAPGYTF. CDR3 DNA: TGTGCCAGCAGTTTATTATCCGGCAGTTCATACGCTCCTGGCTACACCTTC.

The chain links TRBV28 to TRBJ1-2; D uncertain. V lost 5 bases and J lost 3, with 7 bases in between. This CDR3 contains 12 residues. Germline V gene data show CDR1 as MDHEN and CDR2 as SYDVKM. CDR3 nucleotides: TGTGCCAGCAGTCCTCAGTACTATGGCTACACCTTC. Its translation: CASSPQYYGYTF.

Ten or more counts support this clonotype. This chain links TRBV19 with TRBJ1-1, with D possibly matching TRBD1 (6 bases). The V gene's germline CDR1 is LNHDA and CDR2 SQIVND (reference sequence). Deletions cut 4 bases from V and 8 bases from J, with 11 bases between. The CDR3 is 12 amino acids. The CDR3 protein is CASSSYTGEAFF. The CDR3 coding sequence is TGTGCCAGTAGTAGCTACACAGGGGAAGCTTTCTTT.

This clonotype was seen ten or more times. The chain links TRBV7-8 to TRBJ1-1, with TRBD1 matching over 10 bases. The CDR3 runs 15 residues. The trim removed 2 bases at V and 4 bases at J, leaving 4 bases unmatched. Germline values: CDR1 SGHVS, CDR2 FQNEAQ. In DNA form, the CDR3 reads TGTGCCAGCAGCTTATCCGGGACAGGGGCCACTGAAGCTTTCTTT. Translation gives CASSLSGTGATEAFF.

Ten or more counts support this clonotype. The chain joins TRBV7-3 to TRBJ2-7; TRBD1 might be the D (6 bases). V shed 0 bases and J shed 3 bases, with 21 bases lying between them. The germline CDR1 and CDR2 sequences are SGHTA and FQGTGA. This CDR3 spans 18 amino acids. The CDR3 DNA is TGTGCCAGCAGCTTAACGTCCTCAGGGGTCATGGTTGGCTACGAGCAGTACTTC. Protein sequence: CASSLTSSGVMVGYEQYF.

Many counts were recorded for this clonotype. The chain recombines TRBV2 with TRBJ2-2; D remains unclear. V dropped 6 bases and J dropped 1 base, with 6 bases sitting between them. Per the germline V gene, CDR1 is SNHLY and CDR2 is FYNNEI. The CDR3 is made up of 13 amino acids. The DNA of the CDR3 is TGTGCCAGCAGAGAGGAGAACACCGGGGAGCTGTTTTTT. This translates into CASREENTGELFF.

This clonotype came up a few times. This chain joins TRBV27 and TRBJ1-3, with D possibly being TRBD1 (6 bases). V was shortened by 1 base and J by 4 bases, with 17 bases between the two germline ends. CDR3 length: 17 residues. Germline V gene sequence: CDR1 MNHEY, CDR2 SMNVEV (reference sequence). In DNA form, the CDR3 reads TGTGCCAGCAGTTTATTGTACCGGGGGGCGCCCGGAAACACCATATATTTT. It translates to CASSLLYRGAPGNTIYF.

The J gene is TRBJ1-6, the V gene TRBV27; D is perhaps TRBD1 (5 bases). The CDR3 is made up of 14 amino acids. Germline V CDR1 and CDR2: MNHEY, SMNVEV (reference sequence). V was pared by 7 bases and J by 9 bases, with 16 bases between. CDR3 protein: CASMGLGDGSPLHF. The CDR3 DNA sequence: TGTGCCAGCATGGGGCTGGGGGACGGTTCACCCCTCCACTTT.

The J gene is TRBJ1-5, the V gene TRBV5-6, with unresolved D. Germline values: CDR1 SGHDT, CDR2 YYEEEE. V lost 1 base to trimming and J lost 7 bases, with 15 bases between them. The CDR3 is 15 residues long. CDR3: CASSLRVSGFQPQHF. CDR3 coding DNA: TGTGCCAGCAGCTTGAGAGTTTCGGGTTTCCAGCCCCAGCATTTT.

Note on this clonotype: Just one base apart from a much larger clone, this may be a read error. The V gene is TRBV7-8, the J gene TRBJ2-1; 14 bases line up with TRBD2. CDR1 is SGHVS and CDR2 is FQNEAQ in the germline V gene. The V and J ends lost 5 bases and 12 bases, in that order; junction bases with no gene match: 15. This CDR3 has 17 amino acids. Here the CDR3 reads CASSLPSGTSGSYGQFF. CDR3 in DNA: TGTGCCAGCAGCCTTCCCTCCGGGACTAGCGGGAGTTATGGGCAGTTCTTC. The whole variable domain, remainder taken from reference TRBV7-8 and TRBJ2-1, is GAGVSQSPRYKVAKRGQDVALRCDPISGHVSLFWYQQALGQGPEFLTYFQNEAQLDKSGLPSDRFFAERPEGSVSTLKIQRTQQEDSAVYLCASSLPSGTSGSYGQFFGPGTRLTVL.

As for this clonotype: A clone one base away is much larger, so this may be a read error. DNA of the CDR3: TGTGCCAGCGGCTGGATACTGGAGACCCAGTACTTC. It yields the protein CASGWILETQYF. J is TRBJ2-5 and V is TRBV7-9, with D uncertain. CDR1 and CDR2 from the germline V gene are SEHNR and FQNEAQ (reference sequence). This CDR3 is 12 amino acids long. V was shortened by 8 bases and J by 5 bases, with 12 bases between the two germline ends.

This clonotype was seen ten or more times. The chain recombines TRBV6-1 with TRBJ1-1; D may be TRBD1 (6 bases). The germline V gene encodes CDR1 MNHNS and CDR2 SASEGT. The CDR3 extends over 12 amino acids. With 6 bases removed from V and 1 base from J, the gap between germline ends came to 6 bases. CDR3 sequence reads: CASRQGNTEAFF. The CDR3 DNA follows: TGTGCCAGCAGACAGGGGAACACTGAAGCTTTCTTT.

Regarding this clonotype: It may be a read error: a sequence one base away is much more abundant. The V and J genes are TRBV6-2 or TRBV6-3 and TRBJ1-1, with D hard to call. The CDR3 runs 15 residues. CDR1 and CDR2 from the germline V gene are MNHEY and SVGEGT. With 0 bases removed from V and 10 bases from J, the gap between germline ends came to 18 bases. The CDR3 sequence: CASSYSITRVRRAFF. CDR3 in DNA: TGTGCCAGCAGTTACTCGATTACAAGAGTCAGGAGAGCTTTCTTT.

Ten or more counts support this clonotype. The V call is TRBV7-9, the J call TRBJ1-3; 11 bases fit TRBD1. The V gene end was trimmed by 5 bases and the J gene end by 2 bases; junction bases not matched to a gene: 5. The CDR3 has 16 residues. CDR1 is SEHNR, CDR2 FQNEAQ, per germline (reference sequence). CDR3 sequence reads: CASSRSGQGAGNTIYF. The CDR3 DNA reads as TGTGCCAGCAGCCGCTCGGGACAGGGGGCTGGAAACACCATATATTTT.

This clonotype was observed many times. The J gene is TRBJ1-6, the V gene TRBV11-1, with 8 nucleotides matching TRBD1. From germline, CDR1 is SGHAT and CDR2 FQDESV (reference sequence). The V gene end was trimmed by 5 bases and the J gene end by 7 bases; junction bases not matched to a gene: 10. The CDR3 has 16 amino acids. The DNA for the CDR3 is TGTGCCAGCAGCGTAAACCCCGGGACAGGCAATTCACCCCTCCACTTT. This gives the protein CASSVNPGTGNSPLHF.

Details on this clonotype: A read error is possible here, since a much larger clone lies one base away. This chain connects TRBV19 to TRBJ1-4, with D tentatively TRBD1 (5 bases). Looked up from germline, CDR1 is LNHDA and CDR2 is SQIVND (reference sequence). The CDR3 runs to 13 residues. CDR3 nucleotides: TGTGCCACTAGTACCGTCGACAGTATCAAACTGTTTTTT. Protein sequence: CATSTVDSIKLFF.

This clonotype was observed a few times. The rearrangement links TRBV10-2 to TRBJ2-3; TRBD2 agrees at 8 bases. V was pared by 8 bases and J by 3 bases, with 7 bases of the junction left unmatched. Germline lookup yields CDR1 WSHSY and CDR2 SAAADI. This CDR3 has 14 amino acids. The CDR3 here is CASFRGGQTDTQYF. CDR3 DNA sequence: TGCGCCAGCTTCCGGGGGGGCCAGACAGATACGCAGTATTTT.

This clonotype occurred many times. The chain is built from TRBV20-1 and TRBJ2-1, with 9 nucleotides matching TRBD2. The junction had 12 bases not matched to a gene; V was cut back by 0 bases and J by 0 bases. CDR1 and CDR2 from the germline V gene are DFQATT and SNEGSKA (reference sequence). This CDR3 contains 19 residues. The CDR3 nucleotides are TGCAGTGCTAGAGACAGAAGCGGGAGGCCTACGAGCTCCTACAATGAGCAGTTCTTC. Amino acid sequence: CSARDRSGRPTSSYNEQFF.